The rows below give T cell receptor beta chains drawn from one sample of a study of blood T cell repertoires in COVID-19. Sequencing was performed with immunoSEQ multiplex PCR; in TCRdb, only in-frame clones are kept and a portion is missing. The data contain 300,000 to 400,000 clones, around 87% of them singletons. The sequenced sample consisted of PBMCs or T cells enriched from blood (not recorded which). These receptors all stem from a woman in her twenties or thirties with acute COVID-19. Each CDR3 is given with its conserved first and last residue. A D gene is named only where the DNA matches it firmly. Where a row states a size, it is once, few, many or the class of an expanded clone; other rows omit it.

TRBD1 NA TRBJ1-1 TRBV11-1 TGTGCCAGCAGCTTCGAGGGGGCGAGGAACACTGAAGCTTTCTTT CASSFEGARNTEAFF
NA NA TRBJ2-7 TRBV10-3 TGTGCCATCAGTGAGGGGGGCGGTTTCTACGAGCAGTACTTC CAISEGGGFYEQYF
NA NA TRBJ1-2 TRBV5-1 TGCGCCAGCAGCTTGGTTCCAGATAACTATGGCTACACCTTC CASSLVPDNYGYTF
NA NA TRBJ1-4 TRBV3-1/TRBV3-2 TGTGCCAGCAGCCAGCAGTCCGGGGAGAAACTGTTTTTT CASSQQSGEKLFF
TRBD1 NA TRBJ1-2 TRBV5-1 TGCGCCAGCAGCCCGGGACAGGATGGCTACACCTTC CASSPGQDGYTF
TRBD1 few TRBJ1-2 TRBV4-3 TGCGCCAGCAGCCAAGAAAGGGACAGGGACGGCTACACCTTC CASSQERDRDGYTF
NA NA TRBJ2-7 TRBV27 TGTGCCAGCAGTTTAAGACAGCCGACTTACGAGCAGTACTTC CASSLRQPTYEQYF
TRBD1 many TRBJ1-3 TRBV28 TGTGCCAGCAGTCCCGACAGGGGGACCGGAAACACCATATATTTT CASSPDRGTGNTIYF
TRBD1 NA TRBJ1-4 TRBV6-1 TGTGCCAGCAGTGAACGGCAGGGGGTTCGGGAAAAACTGTTTTTT CASSERQGVREKLFF
NA NA TRBJ2-1 TRBV5-4 TGTGCCAGCAGCTTCGGGCCTAGCAGCTCCTACAATGAGCAGTTCTTC CASSFGPSSSYNEQFF
TRBD1 NA TRBJ1-1 TRBV6-5 TGTGCCAGCAGTTTAAACAGGGGGCTGGCTGAAGCTTTCTTT CASSLNRGLAEAFF
TRBD2 NA TRBJ2-3 TRBV7-9 TGTGCCAGCAGCTTTCTAGCGGGGGTGGGAGATACGCAGTATTTT CASSFLAGVGDTQYF
TRBD1 NA TRBJ1-1 TRBV5-8 TGTGCCAGCAGCTTGTACCAGGGGGCGAACACTGAAGCTTTCTTT CASSLYQGANTEAFF
NA once TRBJ1-2 TRBV28 TGTGCCAGCAGTTTAGGGGGGGCGCTTTCCTATGGCTACACCTTC CASSLGGALSYGYTF
NA NA TRBJ1-1 TRBV3-1/TRBV3-2 TGTGCCAGCAGCCAATTGAATTCAGGGAAAGCTTTCTTT CASSQLNSGKAFF
NA few TRBJ1-6 TRBV11-2 TGTGCCAGCAGCCCCCAGAATTCACCCCTCCACTTT CASSPQNSPLHF
NA NA TRBJ2-1 TRBV10-3 TGTGCCATCAGTGAGTCGGGACTTAGCTACAATGAGCAGTTCTTC CAISESGLSYNEQFF
NA NA TRBJ1-5 TRBV2 TGTGCCAGCACTCCATCAGGACAGAGCAATCAGCCCCAGCATTTT CASTPSGQSNQPQHF
NA once TRBJ1-2 TRBV2 TGTGCCAGCATCTCGACAGGTGCTAACTATGGCTACACCTTC CASISTGANYGYTF
NA once TRBJ2-3 TRBV2 TGTGCCAGCAGTGAATGGGTAGCGCTCACAGATACGCAGTATTTT CASSEWVALTDTQYF
NA NA TRBJ1-1 TRBV29-1 TGCAGCGTGGGTTCGGGGGTCAACACTGAAGCTTTCTTT CSVGSGVNTEAFF
TRBD2 NA TRBJ2-3 TRBV6-4 TGTGCCAGCAGTGAATCCGGGACTAGCGGCCCCACAGATACGCAGTATTTT CASSESGTSGPTDTQYF
NA NA TRBJ2-1 TRBV7-2 TGTGCCAGCAGCTTAAAGCATGAGCAGTTCTTC CASSLKHEQFF
NA NA TRBJ2-7 TRBV18 TGTGCCAGCTCACGGATCACAGGGTCAGATAAGCACTTC CASSRITGSDKHF
TRBD1 NA TRBJ2-3 TRBV25-1 TGTGCCAGCAGTGCGGGGATCACAGGGGGAAGCACAGATACGCAGTATTTT CASSAGITGGSTDTQYF
TRBD1 NA TRBJ2-7 TRBV27 TGTGCCAGCACCACCCTGGGACAGGGGCTTAAAAGGCAGTACTTC CASTTLGQGLKRQYF
TRBD1 once TRBJ1-1 TRBV4-2 TGTGCCAGCAGCCCTAGATCCGGGCAGGGGGATTTGAACACTGAAGCTTTCTTT CASSPRSGQGDLNTEAFF
NA NA TRBJ2-7 TRBV28 TGTGCCAGCAGAACAGGGAAACCCTCCTACGAGCAGTACTTC CASRTGKPSYEQYF
TRBD1 NA TRBJ1-1 TRBV27 TGTGCCAGCAGGCTAAGTGGGACAGGGGGCGAGGACACTGAAGCTTTCTTT CASRLSGTGGEDTEAFF